This T cell receptor beta chain was recovered during a study of T-cell reconstitution after alpha-beta-depleted transplantation in children (TCRdb year 2016). For context, the study as a whole: The study quantitatively tracked T-cell immune reconstitution after TCRalphabeta/CD19-depleted allogeneic hematopoietic cell transplantation in children using TCR repertoire profiling.

The CDR3, cysteine through phenylalanine, is 17 amino acids long. Only the CDR3 part of the read is kept: 51 bases, read in frame from the first base. V is reduced by 5 bases and J by 1 base, leaving a spacing of 19 bases between them. The germline V gene supplies CDR1 SGHTA and CDR2 FQGTGA. This clonotype was counted between two and nine times. Its antigen specificity is not known. Base qualities are not recorded, but no much larger clone differs from it by a single base. Libraries were prepared through PCR. The data were produced on an Illumina HiSeq 2500. Molecular barcoding was employed in the preparation of TCR libraries, with unique molecular identifiers being used to normalize TCRbeta repertoire quantification. TCRdb passed the public sequencing reads through fastp at Q25 and MiXCR, retaining productive beta sequences. Rows merge per CDR3 protein into single entries with the most common DNA and genes. This sample is represented by roughly 590,000 distinct CDR3 sequences; roughly 17% of them were singletons. The ten largest clones add up to 0.8% to 1.1% of the sample.

The material sequenced was PBMCs from the stem cell graft donor, taken from the stem cell graft. The V and J segments used are TRBV7-3 and TRBJ2-3; no D gene call is confident. The sequence was collected from a human donor who donated a stem cell graft to a child with acute myeloid leukemia. The CDR3 reads CASSPVGPPSGTDTQYF. The base sequence is TGTGCCAGCAGCCCAGTCGGACCCCCAAGCGGCACAGATACGCAGTATTTT.